This T cell receptor (beta chain) emerged from a study of OX40 agonist ivuxolimab in advanced cancers. Study overall: Every 2 weeks, ivuxolimab was infused into the patients intravenously at between 0.01 and 10 mg/kg. Study outcomes and limitations: Expanded peripheral T cells had an undetermined antigen specificity. Among the lowest peripheral clonal expansion occurred in 0.1-3.0 mg/kg partial responders. On average, a greater number of expanded clones characterised CD8+ T cells relative to CD4+.

Of note for this clone: Its antigen is unidentified.

Sequencing used immunoSEQ multiplex PCR; TCRdb keeps in-frame clones, though not all of them. The sample contains about 73,000 clones, 75% to 90% of which appear only once. The V gene's germline CDR1 is SGHDT and CDR2 YYEEEE. V trimming: 2 bases; J trimming: 4 bases; junction bases outside the gene matches: 4. The CDR3 is 14 amino acids. The sequences come from CD4+ or CD8+ T cells sorted from blood, collected in a trial of the OX40 agonist ivuxolimab. The clonotype comes from an adult with an advanced solid tumor such as melanoma, head and neck, liver or kidney cancer. The V and J genes are TRBV5-6 and TRBJ1-2, with 8 bases that match TRBD1. The CDR3 DNA follows: TGTGCCAGCAGCTTACGGACAGGGATCTATGGCTACACCTTC. Its translation is CASSLRTGIYGYTF.